What follows are 27 T cell receptor beta chains derived from one specimen sequenced in a study of blood T cell repertoires in COVID-19. The table came from immunoSEQ multiplex PCR; TCRdb's copy has only in-frame clones and leaves some out. The table records hundreds of thousands of clones, 83% of them present only once. The sequencing sample was made of peripheral blood. The source of these receptors is a woman aged 25 to 45 with COVID-19, enrolled during active disease.

V is TRBV15 and J is TRBJ2-5; 8 bases match TRBD1. The CDR3 is 16 residues long. J gave up 2 bases and V 1 base, and 6 bases lay outside the gene matches. Germline assignment: CDR1 LNHNV and CDR2 YYDKDF (reference sequence). CDR3 amino acids: CATSRVRQGSQETQYF. In nucleotides, the CDR3 is TGTGCCACCAGCAGAGTAAGACAGGGGTCGCAAGAGACCCAGTACTTC. The whole variable domain, filled in from reference TRBV15 and TRBJ2-5, reads DAMVIQNPRYQVTQFGKPVTLSCSQTLNHNVMYWYQQKSSQAPKLLFHYYDKDFNNEADTPDNFQSRRPNTSFCFLDIRSPGLGDTAMYLCATSRVRQGSQETQYFGPGTRLLVL.

The chain joins TRBV7-7 to TRBJ2-6; weak D call: TRBD1 (6 bases). The V gene lost 5 bases and the J gene lost 4 bases, with 12 bases spanning the gap. CDR1 SSHAT and CDR2 FNYEAQ come from the germline V gene (reference sequence). CDR3 length equals 15 residues. As DNA, the CDR3 is TGTGCCAGCAGCATACAGGGCGGAGGGGCCAACGTCCTGACTTTC. Translating gives CASSIQGGGANVLTF. Drawing the rest from reference TRBV7-7 and TRBJ2-6, the complete variable domain is GAGVSQSPRYKVTKRGQDVTLRCDPISSHATLYWYQQALGQGPEFLTYFNYEAQPDKSGLPSDRFSAERPEGSISTLTIQRTEQRDSAMYRCASSIQGGGANVLTFGAGSRLTVL.

V is TRBV5-5 and J is TRBJ2-7, with 8 bases that match TRBD1. After removal of 2 bases from V and 2 bases from J, the junction contained 3 bases not matched to a gene. Germline V gene lookup returns CDR1 SGHKS and CDR2 YYEKEE (reference sequence). The CDR3 consists of 14 residues. CDR3 DNA: TGTGCCAGCAGCTTTGGACAGGGCCCCTACGAGCAGTACTTC. Translated, it gives CASSFGQGPYEQYF.

This chain connects TRBV19 to TRBJ2-1, with TRBD2 matching 11 bases. This CDR3 is 15 amino acids long. Trimming at V came to 6 bases and at J to 7 bases, leaving 8 bases not matched to a gene. The germline V gene has CDR1 LNHDA and CDR2 SQIVND (reference sequence). The CDR3 loop is CASRNSGRAGNEQFF. The CDR3 nucleotides read TGTGCCAGTAGAAATAGCGGGAGGGCTGGGAATGAGCAGTTCTTC.

The chain is built from TRBV20-1 and TRBJ1-2; D not resolved. Germline values: CDR1 DFQATT, CDR2 SNEGSKA (reference sequence). CDR3 size: 11 residues. Between the trimmed V and J ends, which lost 5 bases and 8 bases, there was a span of 12 bases. This CDR3 reads CSAGEVNGYTF. CDR3 in DNA: TGCAGTGCTGGGGAGGTAAACGGCTACACCTTC.

The chain employs TRBV5-1 and TRBJ2-1, with D maybe TRBD2 (5 bases). V lost 4 bases to trimming and J lost 1 base, with 21 bases between them. Germline CDR1 SGHRS, CDR2 YFSETQ. The CDR3 loop spans 18 amino acids. The DNA of the CDR3 is TGCGCCAGCAGCCTTGGGGTAACAAGCGGTAATTCCTACAATGAGCAGTTCTTC. The encoded protein is CASSLGVTSGNSYNEQFF.

The gene calls are TRBV11-1 and TRBJ2-5, with 7 nucleotides matching TRBD1. V trimming: 3 bases; J trimming: 5 bases; junction bases outside the gene matches: 6. The CDR3 contains 14 residues. Per the germline V gene, CDR1 is SGHAT and CDR2 is FQDESV (reference sequence). Here the CDR3 reads CASSLRGRQETQYF. The CDR3 DNA is TGTGCCAGCAGCTTGAGGGGGCGGCAGGAGACCCAGTACTTC. Combining the CDR3 with reference TRBV11-1 and TRBJ2-5 gives the whole variable domain EAEVAQSPRYKITEKSQAVAFWCDPISGHATLYWYRQILGQGPELLVQFQDESVVDDSQLPKDRFSAERLKGVDSTLKIQPAELGDSAMYLCASSLRGRQETQYFGPGTRLLVL.

The chain uses TRBV30 and TRBJ1-2; 9 nucleotides agree with TRBD1. The CDR3 loop spans 15 amino acids. Germline loops: CDR1 GTSNPN, CDR2 SVGIG (reference sequence). Trimming took 5 bases from V and 5 from J; bases not matched to a gene: 12. CDR3 sequence (DNA): TGTGCCTGGGAGACCAAACAGGGGGCGGGGTATGGCTACACCTTC. This encodes CAWETKQGAGYGYTF.

This clone was observed a handful of times. The chain recombines TRBV7-3 with TRBJ2-7; 9 bases map to TRBD1. Trimming cost V 5 bases and J 6 bases; bases outside gene matches: 11. The germline gives CDR1 SGHTA, CDR2 FQGTGA. This CDR3 is built from 15 residues. The CDR3 nucleotides are TGTGCCAGCAGCCCAACAGGGGGCGGGGGTGGCGAGCAGTACTTC. Its translation: CASSPTGGGGGEQYF.

The CDR3 here is CASTYGESYGYTF. CDR3 coding DNA: TGTGCCAGTACCTATGGAGAGAGCTATGGCTACACCTTC. V gene TRBV19 combines with J gene TRBJ1-2, with D unclear. Germline CDR1 is LNHDA and CDR2 is SQIVND (reference sequence). This CDR3 is built from 13 residues. Deletions cut 7 bases from V and 4 bases from J, with 13 bases between.

The genes are TRBV7-9 and TRBJ2-4, with 11 positions matching TRBD1. In germline, CDR1 is SEHNR, CDR2 FQNEAQ (reference sequence). V was pared by 3 bases and J by 7 bases, with 8 bases of the junction left unmatched. This CDR3 contains 16 residues. CDR3 in amino acids: CASSFPRDRGRNIQYF. The CDR3 DNA is TGTGCCAGCAGCTTCCCTCGGGACAGGGGGAGGAACATTCAGTACTTC.

The chain is built from TRBV9 and TRBJ1-1, with D possibly matching TRBD1 (6 bases). V was shortened by 0 bases and J by 5 bases, with 17 bases between the two germline ends. The CDR3 has 16 amino acids. Germline CDR1 SGDLS, CDR2 YYNGEE. CDR3: CASSVGSGGASTEAFF. The CDR3 nucleotides read TGTGCCAGCAGCGTAGGGAGCGGGGGGGCTTCGACTGAAGCTTTCTTT.

The chain recombines TRBV27 with TRBJ2-3; TRBD2 matches at 9 bases. The CDR3 consists of 16 residues. The V gene's germline CDR1 is MNHEY and CDR2 SMNVEV (reference sequence). V shed 5 bases, J shed 2 bases, and the junction held 8 bases outside the gene matches. CDR3 amino acids: CASSTLAGPFTDTQYF. The CDR3, as DNA: TGTGCCAGCAGTACCCTAGCGGGGCCCTTCACAGATACGCAGTATTTT.

The rearrangement uses TRBV29-1 and TRBJ2-1, with 8 bases matching TRBD1. Losses at the gene ends were 5 bases for V and 10 bases for J; bases not matched to a gene: 10. The CDR3 totals 13 residues. Germline V gene sequence: CDR1 SQVTM, CDR2 ANQGSEA. The CDR3 DNA follows: TGCAGCGTTTCTTGGGACAGGCCTAAAGAGCAGTTCTTC. Its protein product is CSVSWDRPKEQFF.

The chain employs TRBV7-3 and TRBJ2-7, with D possibly matching TRBD1 (6 bases). Trimming removed 5 bases from V and 5 bases from J, with 13 bases in between. The CDR3 is 13 residues long. The germline gives CDR1 SGHTA, CDR2 FQGTGA. The CDR3 region is CASSAYQGNEQYF. The CDR3 nucleotides are TGTGCCAGCAGCGCCTACCAGGGGAACGAGCAGTACTTC.

V usage is TRBV18 and J usage is TRBJ1-5, with D perhaps matching TRBD1 (5 bases). Germline lookup yields CDR1 KGHSH and CDR2 LQKENI. The CDR3 contains 14 residues. V shed 4 bases and J shed 2 bases, with 9 bases lying between them. This chain's CDR3 is CASSLTGGNQPQHF. CDR3 sequence (DNA): TGTGCCAGCTCACTTACAGGAGGCAATCAGCCCCAGCATTTT.

This clone was recorded a few times. The chain employs TRBV28 and TRBJ2-1; 14 bases are shared with TRBD2. CDR1 and CDR2 (germline): MDHEN, SYDVKM. This CDR3 has 17 residues. V lost 6 bases and J lost 4; bases outside the gene matches: 8. The DNA for the CDR3 is TGTGCCAGCAGCCAATTCGGACTAGCGGGGGGTTACAATGAGCAGTTCTTC. It encodes CASSQFGLAGGYNEQFF.

The count of this clone is one. The chain is built from TRBV6-5 and TRBJ1-1; D call uncertain. The CDR3 has 13 amino acids. The V and J ends lost 6 bases and 0 bases respectively, with 8 bases between them. Germline CDR1 is MNHEY and CDR2 is SVGAGI. CDR3 sequence (DNA): TGTGCCAGCAGGGCGGGCGTGAACACTGAAGCTTTCTTT. It yields the protein CASRAGVNTEAFF.

The chain recombines TRBV27 with TRBJ1-1; 7 bases are a match to TRBD1. CDR1 MNHEY and CDR2 SMNVEV come from the germline V gene (reference sequence). This CDR3 contains 16 residues. V gave up 5 bases and J gave up 1 base; unmatched junction bases: 10. Written as DNA, the CDR3 is TGTGCCAGCAGTCCGACAGGGTCTTGGGGGAACACTGAAGCTTTCTTT. Amino acids: CASSPTGSWGNTEAFF.

This chain uses TRBV12-3 or TRBV12-4 with TRBJ1-2; D not certain. The CDR3 loop spans 13 amino acids. Trimming stripped 1 base from V and 3 bases from J, with 6 bases between. CDR3 sequence: CASSLGLHYGYTF. DNA of the CDR3: TGTGCCAGCAGTTTAGGACTGCACTATGGCTACACCTTC.

This sequence joins TRBV9 and TRBJ2-1; 7 bases are shared with TRBD2. The CDR3 runs to 15 residues. In germline, CDR1 is SGDLS, CDR2 YYNGEE. Trimming at V came to 0 bases and at J to 10 bases, leaving 10 bases not matched to a gene. CDR3 sequence: CASSVVSGPVNEQFF. CDR3 DNA: TGTGCCAGCAGCGTAGTTAGCGGGCCGGTCAACGAGCAGTTCTTC.

The V call is TRBV12-3 or TRBV12-4, the J call TRBJ1-1; D is perhaps TRBD1 (5 bases). The ends were cut back, 8 bases at V and 1 base at J, with 11 bases in the middle. This CDR3 is built from 13 residues. CDR3 DNA: TGTGCCAGCGGTAGGGGCCAGAACACTGAAGCTTTCTTT. Its translation is CASGRGQNTEAFF.

This clone was counted between two and nine times. The chain uses TRBV9 and TRBJ1-5; D gene unclear. There are 15 residues in the CDR3. V was cut by 3 bases and J by 4 bases, with 14 bases left in between. In germline, CDR1 is SGDLS, CDR2 YYNGEE. The chain's CDR3 is CASSEDGVWNQPQHF. For the CDR3, the DNA is TGTGCCAGCAGCGAGGACGGGGTGTGGAATCAGCCCCAGCATTTT.

The chain is built from TRBV27 and TRBJ2-3; the match to TRBD2 covers 11 bases. Trimming took 1 base from V and 2 from J; bases not matched to a gene: 8. Germline lookup yields CDR1 MNHEY and CDR2 SMNVEV (reference sequence). The CDR3 has 18 amino acids. In nucleotides, the CDR3 is TGTGCCAGCAGTTTATTCCTTTCTAGCGGGGGGCTCACAGATACGCAGTATTTT. Encoded protein: CASSLFLSSGGLTDTQYF.

V is TRBV7-9 and J is TRBJ1-1; TRBD1 agrees at 7 bases. The germline CDR1 and CDR2 sequences are SEHNR and FQNEAQ (reference sequence). V lost 5 bases, J lost 2 bases, and 5 bases stayed unmatched. The CDR3 consists of 14 residues. The CDR3 nucleotides read TGTGCCAGCAGCGCGGGACAGATAAACACTGAAGCTTTCTTT. Encoded protein: CASSAGQINTEAFF.

The count of this clone is one. This chain links TRBV6-6 with TRBJ1-2; 9 nucleotides match TRBD1. CDR1 MNHNY and CDR2 SVGAGI come from the germline V gene (reference sequence). The V gene end was trimmed by 6 bases and the J gene end by 0 bases; junction bases not matched to a gene: 5. The CDR3 has 15 residues. The CDR3 bases are TGTGCCAGCAGGCTACAGGGGGCCGCTAACTATGGCTACACCTTC. Amino acid sequence: CASRLQGAANYGYTF.

The chain combines TRBV9 with TRBJ2-5, with a possible D match to TRBD1 (6 bases). V was pared by 4 bases and J by 5 bases, with 21 bases between. The CDR3 has 16 amino acids. The germline V gene encodes CDR1 SGDLS and CDR2 YYNGEE. The CDR3 loop is CASSLTTGSGLETQYF. CDR3 DNA: TGTGCCAGCAGCCTAACGACAGGTAGTGGACTGGAGACCCAGTACTTC.